The 2 T cell receptor beta chains below were found in one sample sequenced in a study of T cell changes during pregnancy in multiple sclerosis. Measured with immunoSEQ multiplex PCR; TCRdb has only the in-frame clones, and not every one. The table lists around 57,000 clones, about 89% of them singletons. This material consisted of peripheral blood, taken in the first trimester of pregnancy. These receptors came from a female donor with multiple sclerosis, enrolled in a pregnancy study.

The rearrangement uses TRBV19 and TRBJ2-1; 10 nucleotides line up with TRBD2. The CDR3 length is 14 residues. CDR1 is LNHDA, CDR2 SQIVND, per germline (reference sequence). The V and J ends lost 8 bases and 8 bases, in that order; junction bases with no gene match: 9. CDR3 nucleotides: TGTGCCAGTCTAGCGGGGGCCATGAAGGATGAGCAGTTCTTC. It codes for CASLAGAMKDEQFF.

The rearrangement joins TRBV5-1 to TRBJ2-1; 14 bases fit TRBD2. J gave up 9 bases and V 3 bases, and 20 bases lay outside the gene matches. This CDR3 spans 20 amino acids. Germline lookup yields CDR1 SGHRS and CDR2 YFSETQ. Here the CDR3 reads CASSSSGGTSGRGGFGEQFF. The CDR3 nucleotides read TGCGCCAGCAGCTCGTCAGGGGGGACTAGCGGGAGAGGGGGTTTTGGTGAGCAGTTCTTC.